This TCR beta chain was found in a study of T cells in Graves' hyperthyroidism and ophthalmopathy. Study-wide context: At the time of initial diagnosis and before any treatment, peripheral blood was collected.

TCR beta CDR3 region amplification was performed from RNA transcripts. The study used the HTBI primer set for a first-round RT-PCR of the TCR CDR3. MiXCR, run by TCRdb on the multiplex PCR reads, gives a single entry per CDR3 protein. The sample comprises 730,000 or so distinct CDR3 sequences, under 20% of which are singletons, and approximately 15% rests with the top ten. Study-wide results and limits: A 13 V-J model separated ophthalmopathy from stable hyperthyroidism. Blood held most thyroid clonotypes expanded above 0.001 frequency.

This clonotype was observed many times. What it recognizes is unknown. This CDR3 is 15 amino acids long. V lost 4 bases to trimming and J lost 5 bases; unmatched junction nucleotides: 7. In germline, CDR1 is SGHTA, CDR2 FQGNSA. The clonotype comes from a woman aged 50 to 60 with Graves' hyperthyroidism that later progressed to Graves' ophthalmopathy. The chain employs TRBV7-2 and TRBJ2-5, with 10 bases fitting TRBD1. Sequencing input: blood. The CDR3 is CASSSPGQGYETQYF. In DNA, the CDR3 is TGTGCCAGCAGCTCCCCGGGACAGGGGTATGAGACCCAGTACTTC.